Following are 25 T cell receptor beta chains from one sample sequenced in a study of cytomegalovirus exposure and HLA in healthy donors. Vbeta (60) and Jbeta (13) primers were used in the PCR. TCRdb keeps only in-frame clones here, not all; method: immunoSEQ multiplex PCR. The sample records about 98,000 clones, 69% being singletons. Sequencing was performed on PBMCs. Receptors originate from a female donor in good health and CMV-seronegative.

This clone has more than one count but fewer than ten. V gene TRBV7-8 combines with J gene TRBJ2-5, with D maybe TRBD2 (7 bases). This CDR3 spans 16 amino acids. V was trimmed by 7 bases and J by 3 bases, leaving 21 bases between them. Germline V gives CDR1 SGHVS, CDR2 FQNEAQ. The CDR3 spells CASIPRVRGAEETQYF. The CDR3 DNA reads as TGTGCCAGCATCCCCCGCGTCCGGGGGGCGGAAGAGACCCAGTACTTC.

Concerning this clone itself: Other DNA sequences within the sample encode an identical CDR3. CDR3 residues: CASSQNVGGQYF. The DNA of the CDR3 is TGTGCCAGCAGCCAAAACGTAGGGGGGCAGTACTTC. This chain connects TRBV14 to TRBJ2-7; D is possibly TRBD1 (6 bases). The CDR3 totals 12 residues. Trimming stripped 2 bases from V and 9 bases from J, with 11 bases between. The V gene's germline CDR1 is SGHDN and CDR2 FVKESK.

V gene TRBV27 combines with J gene TRBJ2-7, with TRBD2 matching over 8 bases. V was pared by 1 base and J by 2 bases, with 10 bases of the junction left unmatched. The CDR3 runs to 17 residues. From germline, CDR1 is MNHEY and CDR2 SMNVEV (reference sequence). This CDR3 reads CASSLYSGTRGTYEQYF. CDR3 sequence (DNA): TGTGCCAGCAGTTTATATTCCGGGACTAGGGGCACCTACGAGCAGTACTTC.

J is TRBJ2-5 and V is TRBV9, with 7 bases that match TRBD2. CDR1 is SGDLS and CDR2 is YYNGEE in the germline V gene. The CDR3 totals 14 residues. V lost 3 bases to trimming and J lost 6 bases; unmatched junction nucleotides: 8. CDR3 region: CASSGGGGGKTQYF. For the CDR3, the DNA is TGTGCCAGCAGCGGGGGCGGGGGAGGAAAGACCCAGTACTTC. The full variable domain, in which reference TRBV9 and TRBJ2-5 provide the parts outside the CDR3, is DSGVTQTPKHLITATGQRVTLRCSPRSGDLSVYWYQQSLDQGLQFLIQYYNGEERAKGNILERFSAQQFPDLHSELNLSSLELGDSALYFCASSGGGGGKTQYFGPGTRLLVL.

This sequence joins TRBV5-4 and TRBJ1-1; the D gene is possibly TRBD1 (5 bases). Trimming took off 4 bases at V and 3 bases at J, with 10 bases between the two ends. The CDR3 totals 13 residues. From germline, CDR1 is SGHNT and CDR2 YYREEE (reference sequence). CDR3 loop: CASSPTGDTEAFF. For the CDR3, the DNA is TGTGCCAGCAGCCCAACAGGTGACACTGAAGCTTTCTTT.

The rearrangement joins TRBV29-1 to TRBJ2-1; the match to TRBD1 covers 10 bases. V was clipped by 4 bases and J by 5 bases; unmatched bases: 5. Germline V lookup: CDR1 SQVTM, CDR2 ANQGSEA. This CDR3 has 14 amino acids. The CDR3 sequence: CSVAVGTGDNEQFF. The CDR3 nucleotides read TGCAGCGTTGCAGTCGGGACAGGGGACAATGAGCAGTTCTTC.

The rearrangement links TRBV19 to TRBJ1-5; 9 bases agree with TRBD1. V shed 6 bases, J shed 1 base, and the junction held 7 bases outside the gene matches. Germline V CDR1 and CDR2: LNHDA, SQIVND (reference sequence). The CDR3 consists of 16 residues. CDR3 in DNA: TGTGCCAGTAGCGCACTGACAGGGGGGAGCAATCAGCCCCAGCATTTT. Translating it yields CASSALTGGSNQPQHF.

The chain is built from TRBV30 and TRBJ2-7; weak D call: TRBD2 (6 bases). The germline V and J ends were trimmed by 2 bases and 2 bases, with 10 bases remaining between them. There are 13 residues in the CDR3. Germline CDR1 GTSNPN, CDR2 SVGIG (reference sequence). CDR3 sequence (DNA): TGTGCCTGGAGTTCGGACTACACCTACGAGCAGTACTTC. This gives the protein CAWSSDYTYEQYF.

This chain connects TRBV25-1 to TRBJ1-1; the D is unclear. Per the germline V gene, CDR1 is MGHDK and CDR2 is SYGVNS. The V end was cut by 4 bases, the J end by 1 base, with 7 bases between. This CDR3 region has 13 residues. This CDR3 is CASSANPNTEAFF. The CDR3, as DNA: TGTGCCAGCAGTGCTAACCCGAACACTGAAGCTTTCTTT.

The chain uses TRBV29-1 and TRBJ1-1; D is ambiguous. Trimming shortened V by 6 bases and J by 1 base, and 9 bases separated the two germline ends. The CDR3 consists of 12 residues. The germline gives CDR1 SQVTM, CDR2 ANQGSEA. The DNA of the CDR3 is TGCAGCGTCATGGCTCAGAACACTGAAGCTTTCTTT. Encoded protein: CSVMAQNTEAFF.

The chain couples TRBV5-6 to TRBJ2-7, with 10 bases matching TRBD2. The CDR3 totals 14 residues. Germline V lookup: CDR1 SGHDT, CDR2 YYEEEE. The V segment lost 3 bases and the J segment 5 bases; nucleotides outside the gene matches: 5. The CDR3 sequence is CASSWLAGAHEQYF. CDR3 DNA sequence: TGTGCCAGCAGCTGGCTAGCGGGAGCCCACGAGCAGTACTTC. Complete variable domain (other parts from reference TRBV5-6 and TRBJ2-7): DAGVTQSPTHLIKTRGQQVTLRCSPKSGHDTVSWYQQALGQGPQFIFQYYEEEERQRGNFPDRFSGHQFPNYSSELNVNALLLGDSALYLCASSWLAGAHEQYFGPGTRLTVT.

The V gene is TRBV9, the J gene TRBJ1-2; perhaps TRBD1 as D (6 bases). The CDR3 runs 15 residues. Per germline, CDR1 SGDLS and CDR2 YYNGEE. The V gene lost 3 bases and the J gene lost 5 bases, with 17 bases spanning the gap. The CDR3 DNA reads as TGTGCCAGCAGCGGCCCCCTACAGGGTAATTATGGCTACACCTTC. Amino acids: CASSGPLQGNYGYTF.

V is TRBV14 and J is TRBJ2-5; D is ambiguous. CDR1 and CDR2 (germline): SGHDN, FVKESK. This CDR3 is 11 amino acids long. V lost 3 bases and J lost 4, with 3 bases in between. The CDR3 DNA follows: TGTGCCAGCAGCCACGGAGAGACCCAGTACTTC. It translates to CASSHGETQYF.

The chain has TRBV27 and TRBJ2-7; unclear D gene. Trimming cost V 0 bases and J 2 bases, with 8 bases left between them. The CDR3 is made up of 14 amino acids. Germline CDR1 is MNHEY and CDR2 is SMNVEV (reference sequence). The CDR3 region is CASSLSGAPYEQYF. CDR3 DNA: TGTGCCAGCAGTTTATCCGGTGCTCCCTACGAGCAGTACTTC.

The V gene is TRBV27, the J gene TRBJ2-2, with 8 bases fitting TRBD1. Unmatched junction bases numbered 4, after V lost 3 bases and J lost 4 bases. The germline CDR1 and CDR2 sequences are MNHEY and SMNVEV (reference sequence). This CDR3 is 15 amino acids long. The CDR3 bases are TGTGCCAGCAGTTTGAGGCAGGGGGCCACCGGGGAGCTGTTTTTT. This translates into CASSLRQGATGELFF.

The CDR3 is CAISDWDRVGQPQHF. CDR3 sequence (DNA): TGTGCCATCAGTGACTGGGACAGGGTAGGCCAGCCCCAGCATTTT. The rearrangement uses TRBV10-3 and TRBJ1-5; 9 positions agree with TRBD1. V gave up 3 bases and J gave up 7 bases; unmatched junction bases: 7. Germline assignment: CDR1 ENHRY and CDR2 SYGVKD. The CDR3 is 15 residues long.

A few counts support this clone. This chain connects TRBV18 to TRBJ1-2, with D perhaps matching TRBD1 (6 bases). Trimming left V 3 bases short and J 7 bases short, with 18 bases between. The CDR3 covers 15 residues. Germline V CDR1 and CDR2: KGHSH, LQKENI. The CDR3 nucleotides are TGTGCCAGCTCACCTAGCAGGGGAGACCCAATTGGCTACACCTTC. Translation: CASSPSRGDPIGYTF.

In this sample, this clone turned up a few times. V gene TRBV14 combines with J gene TRBJ2-7, with 8 bases fitting TRBD1. The germline CDR1 and CDR2 sequences are SGHDN and FVKESK. The V gene end was trimmed by 1 base and the J gene end by 1 base; junction bases not matched to a gene: 3. The CDR3 is made up of 15 amino acids. In nucleotides, the CDR3 is TGTGCCAGCAGCCAAGGGACAGGGAGGTCCTACGAGCAGTACTTC. Protein product: CASSQGTGRSYEQYF.

The chain couples TRBV7-8 to TRBJ2-7; D is perhaps TRBD1 (5 bases). CDR3 length equals 14 residues. Trimming removed 5 bases from V and 2 bases from J, with 13 bases in between. Germline V gene lookup returns CDR1 SGHVS and CDR2 FQNEAQ. CDR3 residues: CASSPGQGPYEQYF. Written as DNA, the CDR3 is TGTGCCAGCAGCCCCGGTCAGGGCCCCTACGAGCAGTACTTC.

The sample holds a few counts of this clone. DNA of the CDR3: TGTGCCAGCAGCTTGTTTGGGGGGTGGGGCACCGGGGAGCTGTTTTTT. Its protein is CASSLFGGWGTGELFF. The chain links TRBV5-4 to TRBJ2-2, with D perhaps matching TRBD2 (6 bases). Per germline, CDR1 SGHNT and CDR2 YYREEE (reference sequence). V was cut by 1 base and J by 4 bases, with 14 bases left in between. There are 16 residues in the CDR3.

The chain is built from TRBV12-5 and TRBJ2-7; TRBD1 matches at 7 bases. The CDR3 is made up of 14 amino acids. The germline V gene has CDR1 LGHNT and CDR2 FRNRAP. After removal of 1 base from V and 2 bases from J, the junction contained 2 bases not matched to a gene. CDR3 amino acids: CASGLETGPYEQYF. The CDR3 region has the DNA TGTGCTAGTGGTTTGGAGACAGGGCCCTACGAGCAGTACTTC.

The J gene is TRBJ2-7, the V gene TRBV4-2; 11 nucleotides agree with TRBD2. J lost 4 bases, V lost 0 bases, and 5 bases had no gene match. The CDR3 loop spans 16 amino acids. Per the germline V gene, CDR1 is LGHNA and CDR2 is YNFKEQ. CDR3 in amino acids: CASSQEASGGRYEQYF. The CDR3 bases are TGTGCCAGCAGCCAAGAGGCTAGCGGGGGGAGATACGAGCAGTACTTC.

This clone has only a few counts. This chain links TRBV18 with TRBJ1-2; 9 bases are a match to TRBD1. J was trimmed by 4 bases and V by 4 bases; bases with no gene match: 4. The CDR3 spans 14 residues. CDR1 is KGHSH and CDR2 is LQKENI in the germline V gene. CDR3 protein: CASSRGTGIYGYTF. Written as DNA, the CDR3 is TGTGCCAGCTCACGCGGGACAGGGATCTATGGCTACACCTTC.

V and J are TRBV6-1 and TRBJ1-1; no firm D call. With 4 bases removed from V and 1 base from J, the gap between germline ends came to 10 bases. The CDR3 covers 14 residues. The germline gives CDR1 MNHNS, CDR2 SASEGT. In DNA, the CDR3 is TGTGCCAGCAGTGGAGGGTGGGCGAACACTGAAGCTTTCTTT. It specifies CASSGGWANTEAFF.

V and J are TRBV13 and TRBJ2-7; possibly TRBD1 for D (5 bases). Germline values: CDR1 PRHDT, CDR2 FYEKMQ (reference sequence). CDR3 size: 14 residues. The ends were cut back, 6 bases at V and 3 bases at J, with 15 bases in the middle. CDR3 loop: CASRQRQNRYEQYF. CDR3 in DNA: TGTGCCAGCAGACAACGACAGAACCGCTACGAGCAGTACTTC.